This TCR beta chain was captured in a study of blood T cell repertoires in COVID-19. The CDR3 is 15 amino acids. Germline CDR1 reads SGHVS; CDR2 reads FQNEAQ. The V end was cut by 5 bases, the J end by 4 bases, with 14 bases between. Here immunoSEQ multiplex PCR was the method, and the copy in TCRdb shows in-frame clones only, minus some. Of about 480,000 clones detected, 88% appear once; the ten largest clones hold 1.8%. V usage is TRBV7-8 and J usage is TRBJ1-4, with a weak D call TRBD1 (6 bases). Sequencing input: PBMCs or T cells enriched from blood (not recorded which). The sequence came from a middle-aged woman who had recovered from COVID-19. The CDR3 bases are TGTGCCAGCAGCCGATGGACAGCTTATAATGAAAAACTGTTTTTT. It specifies CASSRWTAYNEKLFF.